This T cell receptor beta chain was profiled in a study of blood T cell repertoires in COVID-19. Original processing methods: By means of reference gene primer amplification, nucleated cell counts were estimated. The repertoire was sequenced with immunoSEQ multiplex PCR; TCRdb's copy has only in-frame clones and lacks some. The D gene and trimming were derived from the DNA, and the V and J assignments and clone size from that table. This repertoire shows fewer than 250,000 clones, roughly 79% found once; its top ten account for approximately 9%. Germline CDR1 SGHTA, CDR2 FQGNSA. This CDR3 contains 15 residues. V was pared by 5 bases and J by 7 bases, with 13 bases of the junction left unmatched. The study recruited people aged about 18 to 90 years across around 23 US areas.

Sequenced: PBMCs or T cells enriched from blood (not recorded which). The J gene is TRBJ2-7, the V gene TRBV7-2; 8 positions agree with TRBD2. The TCR was taken from a woman aged 45 to 65 with acute COVID-19. This CDR3 reads CASSPDSGALGEQYF. As DNA, the CDR3 is TGTGCCAGCAGCCCCGATAGCGGGGCCCTTGGGGAGCAGTACTTC.